Below are 13 T cell receptor beta chains sequenced from a single sample in a study of cytomegalovirus exposure and HLA in healthy donors. Researchers ran the PCR with 60 Vbeta and 13 Jbeta primers. Generated by immunoSEQ multiplex PCR, the TCRdb table keeps only in-frame clones and is missing some. Its listing shows some 110,000 clones. The source material was PBMCs. Receptors originate from a man aged 18-30 years in good health and CMV-seronegative.

This rearrangement joins TRBV28 to TRBJ2-5; TRBD2 is a possible D gene (5 bases). Germline lookup yields CDR1 MDHEN and CDR2 SYDVKM. Trimming cost V 6 bases and J 1 base, with 21 bases left between them. This CDR3 comprises 17 residues. CDR3 residues: CASRPWEEGTPQETQYF. The CDR3 nucleotides are TGTGCCAGCAGACCATGGGAAGAGGGCACTCCCCAAGAGACCCAGTACTTC.

V and J are TRBV4-2 and TRBJ1-3; no firm D call. This CDR3 spans 16 amino acids. Trimming removed 0 bases from V and 1 base from J, with 10 bases in between. Germline lookup yields CDR1 LGHNA and CDR2 YNFKEQ. The CDR3 reads CASSQDHYKSGNTIYF. CDR3 DNA sequence: TGTGCCAGCAGCCAAGATCACTATAAATCTGGAAACACCATATATTTT.

The genes are TRBV27 and TRBJ1-6; D is uncertain. This CDR3 is 17 amino acids long. V lost 2 bases and J lost 0, with 11 bases in between. Germline CDR1 and CDR2: MNHEY and SMNVEV (reference sequence). The CDR3 DNA reads TGTGCCAGCAGTTTAAGTCCCGGTAGCTCCTATAATTCACCCCTCCACTTT. Protein product: CASSLSPGSSYNSPLHF.

The rearrangement uses TRBV6-5 and TRBJ2-7, with D uncertain. Germline V gene data show CDR1 as MNHEY and CDR2 as SVGAGI. The CDR3 runs to 13 residues. V was cut by 2 bases and J by 2 bases, with 7 bases left in between. The CDR3 loop is CASSYTETYEQYF. The CDR3 DNA follows: TGTGCCAGCAGTTACACTGAGACCTACGAGCAGTACTTC.

The chain couples TRBV30 to TRBJ2-5, with D perhaps matching TRBD2 (6 bases). The DNA end lines up better with TRBJ2-7; the J call may be wrong. Germline-derived CDR1 and CDR2 are GTSNPN and SVGIG (reference sequence). This CDR3 is built from 12 residues. Here the CDR3 reads CASLSGAHEQYF. The CDR3 nucleotides are TGTGCCTCTTTATCGGGAGCTCACGAGCAGTACTTC.

The J gene is TRBJ1-5, the V gene TRBV28; tentatively, D is TRBD1 (6 bases). Germline CDR1 is MDHEN and CDR2 is SYDVKM. Trimming removed 6 bases from V and 1 base from J, with 13 bases in between. CDR3 length: 15 residues. The CDR3 region is CASRLTTGSNQPQHF. DNA of the CDR3: TGTGCCAGCAGACTGACTACAGGGAGCAATCAGCCCCAGCATTTT.

The chain employs TRBV4-1 and TRBJ1-1; D perhaps matches TRBD1 (5 bases). CDR1 MGHRA and CDR2 YSYEKL come from the germline V gene. There are 18 residues in the CDR3. V dropped 0 bases and J dropped 0 bases, with 17 bases sitting between them. CDR3 bases: TGCGCCAGCAGCCAAGAGGAGGGGCAGGTAGGGCTGAACACTGAAGCTTTCTTT. Protein sequence: CASSQEEGQVGLNTEAFF.

J is TRBJ2-7 and V is TRBV29-1; tentative D call: TRBD1 (6 bases). The germline gives CDR1 SQVTM, CDR2 ANQGSEA. The CDR3 contains 11 residues. Between the trimmed V and J ends, which lost 5 bases and 3 bases, there was a span of 8 bases. The DNA for the CDR3 is TGCAGCGTTTTACAGGGCTACGAGCAGTACTTC. Protein product: CSVLQGYEQYF.

This chain connects TRBV7-3 to TRBJ2-7; no firm D call. Trimming took off 0 bases at V and 5 bases at J, with 5 bases between the two ends. The CDR3 consists of 12 residues. The V gene's germline CDR1 is SGHTA and CDR2 FQGTGA. The CDR3 nucleotides read TGTGCCAGCAGCTTAACATCCAACGAGCAGTACTTC. As protein: CASSLTSNEQYF.

This sequence joins TRBV2 and TRBJ1-5; no clear D. The germline gives CDR1 SNHLY, CDR2 FYNNEI. This CDR3 has 13 residues. Between the trimmed V and J ends, which lost 2 bases and 5 bases, there was a span of 7 bases. The DNA for the CDR3 is TGTGCCAGCAGTGAATTCGGAGATCAGCCCCAGCATTTT. Amino acids: CASSEFGDQPQHF.

The chain recombines TRBV6-1 with TRBJ1-1, with D unclear. CDR3 length: 12 residues. The germline V gene has CDR1 MNHNS and CDR2 SASEGT. Trimming stripped 5 bases from V and 0 bases from J, with 4 bases between. CDR3: CASSIMNTEAFF. In nucleotides, the CDR3 is TGTGCCAGCAGTATTATGAACACTGAAGCTTTCTTT.

The chain recombines TRBV7-9 with TRBJ2-1; the match to TRBD2 covers 10 bases. The V gene end was trimmed by 2 bases and the J gene end by 1 base; junction bases not matched to a gene: 2. The germline gives CDR1 SEHNR, CDR2 FQNEAQ (reference sequence). There are 16 residues in the CDR3. This CDR3 reads CASSLFSGRSYNEQFF. CDR3 nucleotides: TGTGCCAGCAGCTTATTTAGCGGGAGGTCCTACAATGAGCAGTTCTTC. Full variable domain (missing parts from reference TRBV7-9 and TRBJ2-1): DTGVSQNPRHKITKRGQNVTFRCDPISEHNRLYWYRQTLGQGPEFLTYFQNEAQLEKSRLLSDRFSAERPKGSFSTLEIQRTEQGDSAMYLCASSLFSGRSYNEQFFGPGTRLTVL.

The chain combines TRBV27 with TRBJ2-7, with 7 bases fitting TRBD2. Germline V CDR1 and CDR2: MNHEY, SMNVEV (reference sequence). With 2 bases clipped from V and 3 bases from J, the junction kept 10 bases outside the gene matches. This CDR3 spans 16 amino acids. The CDR3 DNA sequence: TGTGCCAGCAGTTTAGGTCGTGGTCTAGCGGTCTACGAGCAGTACTTC. This sequence encodes CASSLGRGLAVYEQYF.